The next 29 T cell receptor beta chains were all read from a single sample in a study of regulatory T cells in long-lasting Graves disease. To make TCR beta libraries, researchers used iRepertoire HTBI primers and Arm-PCR of CDR3 regions. A single record per CDR3 protein comes from TCRdb applying MiXCR to the multiplex PCR reads. Among about 340,000 distinct CDR3 sequences listed, around 19% were seen once. Time point: persistent/refractory GD, antithyroid drugs over 5 years with positive TRAb. PBMCs provided the RNA from which the TCR library was made. The sample in question was peripheral blood mononuclear cells (PBMCs), obtained when the disease was refractory, from a patient treated with antithyroid drugs. The source of these receptors is a female donor with Graves disease.

This clonotype was counted between two and nine times. This chain connects TRBV6-2 or TRBV6-3 to TRBJ2-2; D remains ambiguous. There are 16 residues in the CDR3. CDR1 is MNHEY, CDR2 SVGEGT, per germline. Trimming took 5 bases from V and 4 from J, leaving 17 bases between them. CDR3 protein: CASSPRFRKVTGELFF. CDR3 in DNA: TGTGCCAGCAGTCCCCGCTTCAGAAAGGTCACCGGGGAGCTGTTTTTT.

This sequence joins TRBV20-1 and TRBJ1-1; 9 nucleotides align to TRBD1. From germline, CDR1 is DFQATT and CDR2 SNEGSKA (reference sequence). CDR3 size: 14 residues. Unmatched junction bases numbered 6, after V lost 2 bases and J lost 5 bases. The DNA for the CDR3 is TGCAGTGCTAGACCAGGACAGGGGAGAACTGAAGCTTTCTTT. This codes for CSARPGQGRTEAFF.

Details on this clonotype: A far larger clone is a single base away, which makes a read error likely. The chain carries TRBV6-2 or TRBV6-3 and TRBJ1-2; TRBD1 might be the D (5 bases). The CDR3 is made up of 17 amino acids. CDR1 is MNHEY, CDR2 SVGEGT, per germline. V dropped 5 bases and J dropped 2 bases, with 21 bases sitting between them. The CDR3 sequence is CASSRFIRDGPNYGYTF. For the CDR3, the DNA is TGTGCCAGCAGTAGATTTATCCGGGACGGACCAAACTATGGCTACACCTTC.

Many counts were recorded for this clonotype. The CDR3 DNA sequence: TGTGCCAGCAGCTTAGGAGGAGGGTTCAGTGGCTACACCTTC. Protein sequence: CASSLGGGFSGYTF. The chain recombines TRBV7-8 with TRBJ1-2; D gene uncertain. The CDR3 totals 14 residues. Trimming left V 1 base short and J 7 bases short, with 13 bases between. Germline V gene lookup returns CDR1 SGHVS and CDR2 FQNEAQ.

The chain joins TRBV28 to TRBJ2-3; TRBD1 might be the D (6 bases). The CDR3 length is 16 residues. Germline CDR1 is MDHEN and CDR2 is SYDVKM. Trimming removed 4 bases from V and 0 bases from J, with 14 bases in between. The CDR3 loop reads CASSSPGTKSTDTQYF. The CDR3 DNA reads as TGTGCCAGCAGTTCTCCCGGGACAAAAAGCACAGATACGCAGTATTTT.

This clonotype was counted ten times or more. This chain connects TRBV10-3 to TRBJ1-1, with D possibly matching TRBD1 (6 bases). Germline V CDR1 and CDR2: ENHRY, SYGVKD. Trimming shortened V by 8 bases and J by 1 base, and 8 bases separated the two germline ends. There are 12 residues in the CDR3. The CDR3 region has the DNA TGTGCCATCGGGGGCCCGAACACTGAAGCTTTCTTT. This translates into CAIGGPNTEAFF.

Points on this clonotype: One base away lies a much larger clone, so this may be a sequencing read error. The V and J genes are TRBV6-1 and TRBJ2-5; TRBD1 matches at 8 bases. After removal of 5 bases from V and 5 bases from J, the junction contained 4 bases not matched to a gene. The CDR3 has 13 residues. CDR1 MNHNS and CDR2 SASEGT come from the germline V gene. CDR3 protein: CASSLRDRETQYF. In DNA form, the CDR3 reads TGTGCCAGCAGTCTCCGGGACAGGGAGACCCAGTACTTC.

The chain has TRBV6-1 and TRBJ1-6; TRBD1 matches 7 bases. Trimming took 3 bases from V and 10 from J; bases not matched to a gene: 3. The germline gives CDR1 MNHNS, CDR2 SASEGT. This CDR3 has 13 amino acids. The CDR3 DNA sequence: TGTGCCAGCAGTGAGTACAGGGGATCACCCCTCCACTTT. It translates to CASSEYRGSPLHF.

Points on this clonotype: This may arise from a read error, as a much more abundant clone is one base away. This rearrangement joins TRBV3-1 to TRBJ2-7, with 7 bases identical to TRBD1. There are 13 residues in the CDR3. Germline V gives CDR1 LGHDT, CDR2 YNNKEL (reference sequence). The V segment lost 5 bases and the J segment 5 bases; nucleotides outside the gene matches: 6. The CDR3 DNA is TGTGCCAGCAGCAGCGACAGGGACGACGAGCAGTACTTC. It yields the protein CASSSDRDDEQYF.

The count of this clonotype is one. The chain carries TRBV6-9 and TRBJ1-1, with 10 positions matching TRBD1. J was trimmed by 5 bases and V by 3 bases; bases with no gene match: 9. Germline-derived CDR1 and CDR2 are MNHGY and SVAAGI. CDR3 length: 16 amino acids. The CDR3 DNA reads as TGTGCCAGCAGTTACATACCCGGGACAGGGGTAACTGAAGCTTTCTTT. Translation gives CASSYIPGTGVTEAFF.

The V call is TRBV20-1, the J call TRBJ1-6; 8 bases align to TRBD1. V trimming: 0 bases; J trimming: 0 bases; junction bases outside the gene matches: 10. The germline V gene encodes CDR1 DFQATT and CDR2 SNEGSKA (reference sequence). The CDR3 covers 19 residues. CDR3 protein: CSARDRDRTWSSYNSPLHF. The CDR3 coding sequence is TGCAGTGCTAGAGACCGGGACAGGACTTGGAGCTCCTATAATTCACCCCTCCACTTT.

This clonotype was seen more than once but under ten times. Here the CDR3 reads CASSFGATGGNTEAFF. For the CDR3, the DNA is TGTGCCAGCAGCTTCGGGGCCACGGGGGGAAACACTGAAGCTTTCTTT. The chain has TRBV7-2 and TRBJ1-1; D is possibly TRBD1 (5 bases). V was cut by 3 bases and J by 2 bases, with 16 bases left in between. CDR1 SGHTA and CDR2 FQGNSA come from the germline V gene. This CDR3 comprises 16 residues.

This clonotype came up a few times. The chain has TRBV18 and TRBJ1-1, with TRBD1 as a possible D gene (5 bases). Germline V gene sequence: CDR1 KGHSH, CDR2 LQKENI. V shed 3 bases and J shed 4 bases, with 18 bases lying between them. The CDR3 runs 16 residues. This chain's CDR3 is CASSPAGPGPGTEAFF. In DNA form, the CDR3 reads TGTGCCAGCTCACCCGCAGGTCCGGGGCCCGGCACTGAAGCTTTCTTT.

The chain couples TRBV7-8 to TRBJ1-2; TRBD1 is a possible D gene (6 bases). Germline CDR1 and CDR2: SGHVS and FQNEAQ. CDR3 size: 14 residues. V lost 5 bases, J lost 7 bases, and 17 bases lay in between. The CDR3 protein is CASSPTGEGGGYTF. In nucleotides, the CDR3 is TGTGCCAGCAGCCCGACGGGGGAGGGGGGTGGCTACACCTTC.

This clonotype has at least ten counts. The genes are TRBV19 and TRBJ2-5, with 11 bases identical to TRBD1. The length of the CDR3 is 15 residues. Unmatched junction bases numbered 7, after V lost 5 bases and J lost 5 bases. The germline V gene has CDR1 LNHDA and CDR2 SQIVND (reference sequence). The CDR3 loop reads CASSRGQGAVETQYF. The CDR3 region has the DNA TGTGCCAGTAGTCGTGGACAGGGGGCTGTGGAGACCCAGTACTTC. Variable domain in full (rest from reference TRBV19 and TRBJ2-5): DGGITQSPKYLFRKEGQNVTLSCEQNLNHDAMYWYRQDPGQGLRLIYYSQIVNDFQKGDIAEGYSVSREKKESFPLTVTSAQKNPTAFYLCASSRGQGAVETQYFGPGTRLLVL.

This clonotype was observed a handful of times. The chain joins TRBV4-1 to TRBJ2-2; 8 positions agree with TRBD2. This CDR3 region has 15 residues. The germline gives CDR1 MGHRA, CDR2 YSYEKL. Trimming cost V 5 bases and J 2 bases; bases outside gene matches: 4. Here the CDR3 reads CASSLIAGNTGELFF. Here the CDR3 DNA reads TGCGCCAGCAGCTTAATAGCGGGAAACACCGGGGAGCTGTTTTTT.

This clonotype came up many times. The rearrangement uses TRBV6-9 and TRBJ1-1; D may be TRBD1 (5 bases). Trimming pared 2 bases from V and 8 bases from J, leaving 6 bases between. Germline CDR1 MNHGY, CDR2 SVAAGI. The CDR3 length is 11 residues. CDR3 residues: CASSYRGEAFF. The DNA for the CDR3 is TGTGCCAGCAGTTATCGGGGCGAAGCTTTCTTT.

The chain employs TRBV7-8 and TRBJ1-5; tentative D call: TRBD1 (5 bases). The V gene's germline CDR1 is SGHVS and CDR2 FQNEAQ. The CDR3 is 15 residues long. V was cut by 3 bases and J by 4 bases, with 13 bases left in between. The CDR3 sequence: CASSLGESSNQPQHF. The CDR3 coding sequence is TGTGCCAGCAGCTTGGGGGAGAGTTCTAATCAGCCCCAGCATTTT.

This clonotype was counted a few times. The chain couples TRBV6-2 or TRBV6-3 to TRBJ1-6; D is ambiguous. V gave up 11 bases and J gave up 7 bases, with 18 bases separating them. CDR1 and CDR2 from the germline V gene are MNHEY and SVGEGT. This CDR3 is built from 14 residues. CDR3 amino acids: CASSGVGANSPLHF. The CDR3 DNA sequence: TGTGCCTCGAGTGGGGTTGGCGCAAATTCACCCCTCCACTTT.

This clonotype was counted between two and nine times. The gene calls are TRBV20-1 and TRBJ1-1; D is perhaps TRBD1 (6 bases). This CDR3 has 18 residues. V gave up 1 base and J gave up 3 bases, with 24 bases separating them. Germline lookup yields CDR1 DFQATT and CDR2 SNEGSKA (reference sequence). The CDR3 reads CSARAGRQGREGYTEAFF. The DNA of the CDR3 is TGCAGTGCTAGAGCAGGGCGGCAGGGGCGAGAGGGCTACACTGAAGCTTTCTTT.

The genes are TRBV12-5 and TRBJ1-2; 7 bases are shared with TRBD1. The CDR3 spans 19 residues. The trim removed 3 bases at V and 8 bases at J, leaving 24 bases unmatched. CDR1 is LGHNT, CDR2 FRNRAP, per germline. CDR3 coding DNA: TGTGCTAGTGGTTTCTCCCTAAATCCCCGACAGTTCTCCAGGGGGGGCTACACCTTC. Translation gives CASGFSLNPRQFSRGGYTF. Together with reference TRBV12-5 and TRBJ1-2, the CDR3 gives the full variable domain: DARVTQTPRHKVTEMGQEVTMRCQPILGHNTVFWYRQTMMQGLELLAYFRNRAPLDDSGMPKDRFSAEMPDATLATLKIQPSEPRDSAVYFCASGFSLNPRQFSRGGYTFGSGTRLTVV.

The chain has TRBV7-2 and TRBJ1-4; D might be TRBD1 (5 bases). Germline CDR1 and CDR2: SGHTA and FQGNSA. This CDR3 region has 14 residues. V was trimmed by 4 bases and J by 4 bases, leaving 10 bases between them. The CDR3 nucleotides read TGTGCCAGCAGCTCGGGACGGATTAATGAAAAACTGTTTTTT. The encoded protein is CASSSGRINEKLFF.

The CDR3 loop reads CSAPKGLNEQFF. Here the CDR3 DNA reads TGCAGTGCCCCAAAGGGGTTGAACGAGCAGTTCTTC. The genes are TRBV20-1 and TRBJ2-5, with a tentative D call TRBD1 (5 bases). Matching the DNA end better, TRBJ2-1 makes the J call doubtful. Germline V gene sequence: CDR1 DFQATT, CDR2 SNEGSKA (reference sequence). The CDR3 spans 12 residues.

In its sample, this clonotype was seen once. This chain uses TRBV5-6 with TRBJ1-6; D perhaps matches TRBD1 (6 bases). CDR1 is SGHDT and CDR2 is YYEEEE in the germline V gene. V lost 2 bases and J lost 7, with 13 bases in between. The CDR3 sequence is 15 residues long. The DNA of the CDR3 is TGTGCCAGCAGCTTCCAGACAGGACCAAATTCACCCCTCCACTTT. Residues: CASSFQTGPNSPLHF. The whole variable domain, remainder taken from reference TRBV5-6 and TRBJ1-6, is DAGVTQSPTHLIKTRGQQVTLRCSPKSGHDTVSWYQQALGQGPQFIFQYYEEEERQRGNFPDRFSGHQFPNYSSELNVNALLLGDSALYLCASSFQTGPNSPLHFGNGTRLTVT.

This clonotype was picked up a small number of times. The gene calls are TRBV6-1 and TRBJ2-7; no firm D call. The V end lost 4 bases, the J end lost 3 bases, and 4 bases lay between the germline ends. Germline loops: CDR1 MNHNS, CDR2 SASEGT. CDR3 length: 11 amino acids. The DNA of the CDR3 is TGTGCCAGCAGTGTACGCTACGAGCAGTACTTC. This codes for CASSVRYEQYF.

This chain joins TRBV10-3 and TRBJ2-2; a possible D gene is TRBD1 (6 bases). Germline-derived CDR1 and CDR2 are ENHRY and SYGVKD. The CDR3 extends over 14 amino acids. V was cut by 10 bases and J by 2 bases, with 14 bases left in between. The CDR3 nucleotides read TGTGCCACGTTCCCGGGACATAACACCGGGGAGCTGTTTTTT. Translated, it gives CATFPGHNTGELFF.

This clonotype occurred many times. This chain joins TRBV2 and TRBJ1-5, with D hard to call. CDR1 and CDR2 (germline): SNHLY, FYNNEI. This CDR3 is 15 amino acids long. The germline V and J ends were trimmed by 1 base and 0 bases, with 7 bases remaining between them. CDR3 in DNA: TGTGCCAGCAGTGAAGAGGAATATAGCAATCAGCCCCAGCATTTT. Amino acids: CASSEEEYSNQPQHF.

This clonotype has at least ten counts. The V gene is TRBV13, the J gene TRBJ1-6; a weak D match, TRBD1 (6 bases). From germline, CDR1 is PRHDT and CDR2 FYEKMQ (reference sequence). Trimming removed 6 bases at V and 6 bases at J, with 21 bases between. The CDR3 spans 17 residues. CDR3 DNA: TGTGCCAGCAGAGTAAGGGCAGGGGCAATGGGTAATTCACCCCTCCACTTT. It is translated as CASRVRAGAMGNSPLHF.

This clonotype was found many times. The chain uses TRBV2 and TRBJ2-7; D gene uncertain. Trimming removed 5 bases from V and 4 bases from J, with 12 bases in between. The CDR3 covers 13 residues. From germline, CDR1 is SNHLY and CDR2 FYNNEI. The CDR3 coding sequence is TGTGCCAGCAGTCGGGTTCCGAGATACGAGCAGTACTTC. Translation gives CASSRVPRYEQYF.